This T cell receptor (beta chain) emerged from a study of blood T cell repertoires in COVID-19. Study information: Samples of COVID-19 (acute and convalescent) were obtained from the United States, Italy and Spain. Nucleic acid was either cDNA or gDNA, and it came from T cells, B-cell-depleted T cells, or PBMCs.

In the study's own analysis: Researchers report that nucleated cell counts were estimated from reference gene primer amplification. Sequenced by immunoSEQ multiplex PCR; TCRdb stores in-frame clones only, minus some. That table is the source of V, J and clone size, and D and trimming were worked out from the DNA. The table has around 60,000 clones, about 89% seen once. Germline V lookup: CDR1 LGHDT, CDR2 YNNKEL (reference sequence). The CDR3 is 14 amino acids. The V and J ends lost 4 bases and 5 bases, in that order; junction bases with no gene match: 4. This sequence joins TRBV3-1 (or the pseudogene TRBV3-2) and TRBJ2-3; 9 bases agree with TRBD2. This receptor was taken from a woman aged 55-69 years with active COVID-19. Sequencing was performed on peripheral blood. The CDR3 DNA is TGTGCCAGCAGCCTAGCGGGGGACTTAGATACGCAGTATTTT. Its translation is CASSLAGDLDTQYF.